What follows describes a single T cell receptor (beta chain). Data came from immunoSEQ multiplex PCR; TCRdb stores just in-frame clones and leaves some out. The sample lists about 20,000 clones, approximately 83% occurring once. These data belong to a study of OX40 agonist ivuxolimab in advanced cancers. With 0 bases clipped from V and 4 bases from J, the junction kept 8 bases outside the gene matches. CDR1 is LGHNA, CDR2 YSLEER, per germline. The CDR3 length is 17 residues. The input for sequencing was CD4+ or CD8+ T cells sorted from blood, taken in a trial of the OX40 agonist ivuxolimab. This TCR derives from an adult with an advanced solid tumor such as melanoma, head and neck, liver or kidney cancer. The chain links TRBV4-3 to TRBJ2-1; 8 positions agree with TRBD1. CDR3 residues: CASSQDGTGQLYNEQFF. The CDR3 DNA reads TGCGCCAGCAGCCAAGATGGGACAGGACAACTTTACAATGAGCAGTTCTTC.